The rows below give T cell receptor beta chains drawn from one sample of a study of identical twins. Using its own MiXCR run on the 5' RACE reads, TCRdb lists one record per CDR3 protein. The sample yields fewer than 650,000 distinct CDR3 sequences, just over 7% seen once. The same sample was also used in a study of yellow fever vaccine responses in identical twins.

The sample consisted of PBMCs. The receptors originated from a woman under 30 in good health. CDR3s include the opening cysteine and the closing phenylalanine or tryptophan. D genes are given only for firm matches. Clone size is not always given. Where it is, it says once, few, many or a class for expanded clones.

D	V	J	size	DNA	CDR3
NA	TRBV12-3/TRBV12-4	TRBJ2-4	NA	TGTGCCAGCAGTACGGAGGGGTCGGACATTCAGTACTTC	CASSTEGSDIQYF
NA	TRBV7-9	TRBJ1-6	NA	TGTGCCAGCAGTACCGGGACACAGAGCTCCTATAATTCACCCCTCCACTTT	CASSTGTQSSYNSPLHF
TRBD2	TRBV9	TRBJ2-1	NA	TGTGCCAGCAGCGTAGCGTTCGGACTAGCGGAGAACAATGAGCAGTTCTTC	CASSVAFGLAENNEQFF
TRBD1	TRBV7-6	TRBJ1-1	NA	TGTGCCAGCAGCCCGGGGGGGAAGGGGGCCGGCACTGAAGCTTTCTTT	CASSPGGKGAGTEAFF
NA	TRBV6-1	TRBJ2-1	NA	TGTGCCAGCAGAACTATTACGAGCTCCTACAATGAGCAGTTCTTC	CASRTITSSYNEQFF
NA	TRBV11-2	TRBJ1-4	NA	TGTGCCAGCAGCTTAGATCTAGGACAGCCAGATGAAAAACTGTTTTTT	CASSLDLGQPDEKLFF
NA	TRBV29-1	TRBJ2-2	few	TGCAGCGTTGAAGACCCAATAGGGAGAGGGGACACCGGGGAGCTGTTTTTT	CSVEDPIGRGDTGELFF
TRBD2	TRBV3-1	TRBJ2-3	few	TGTGCCAGCAGCCAAGACCCTTCATGGCTAGCGGGATCCACAGATACGCAGTATTTT	CASSQDPSWLAGSTDTQYF
NA	TRBV5-1	TRBJ1-2	many	TGCGCCAGCAGCTTGGAGGACGTCAGCGTCCATGGCTACACCTTC	CASSLEDVSVHGYTF
NA	TRBV20-1	TRBJ2-1	few	TGCAGTGCTAGCACAGAAAATGAGCAGTTCTTC	CSASTENEQFF
TRBD1	TRBV7-9	TRBJ2-2	many	TGTGCCAGCAGCTCGAGGACAGGGATGAACACCGGGGAGCTGTTTTTT	CASSSRTGMNTGELFF
NA	TRBV12-3/TRBV12-4	TRBJ1-2	many	TGTGCCAGCAGTTCGTACAGGTTCATTTATGGCTACACCTTC	CASSSYRFIYGYTF
NA	TRBV28	TRBJ2-7	many	TGTGCCAGCAGTTCCGTCGGTCGACTCGAGCAGTACTTC	CASSSVGRLEQYF
TRBD1	TRBV7-7	TRBJ2-1	few	TGTGCCAGCAGCCCAGGGACAGGTCACAATGAGCAGTTCTTC	CASSPGTGHNEQFF
NA	TRBV24-1	TRBJ2-2	NA	TGTGCCACCAGTGTTGCAGGGAGGACCGGGGAGCTGTTTTTT	CATSVAGRTGELFF
TRBD1	TRBV24-1	TRBJ2-1	NA	TGTGCCACCAGTGATTCGGACAGGGGAGCCTACAATGAGCAGTTCTTC	CATSDSDRGAYNEQFF
TRBD1	TRBV7-9	TRBJ1-2	NA	TGTGCCAGCTTGTCGTGGGTCGGGACAGGCTATGGCTACACCTTC	CASLSWVGTGYGYTF
NA	TRBV5-1	TRBJ1-1	many	TGCGCCAGCAGCTCAGATATTCGGGTAAACACTGAAGCTTTCTTT	CASSSDIRVNTEAFF
NA	TRBV29-1	TRBJ2-1	few	TGCAGCGTTGCAAGGCGGCAGTCTCCGTCCAGCAATGAGCAGTTCTTC	CSVARRQSPSSNEQFF
NA	TRBV10-3	TRBJ2-7	NA	TGTGCCATCAGCCGAGAAGACGGGAGTTACGAGCAGTACTTC	CAISREDGSYEQYF
NA	TRBV12-3/TRBV12-4	TRBJ2-1	few	TGTGCCAGCGGACCCCTGTACAATGAGCAGTTCTTC	CASGPLYNEQFF
NA	TRBV29-1	TRBJ1-1	NA	TGCAGCGTTGACGTCGGTGAAGCTTTCTTT	CSVDVGEAFF
NA	TRBV14	TRBJ2-1	many	TGTGCCAGCAGCCAAGTAGATGTATGGTCAGGACTTAGCAATGAGCAGTTCTTC	CASSQVDVWSGLSNEQFF
NA	TRBV28	TRBJ1-2	many	TGTGCCAGCAGTCCCACCGGGACCGCGGCAGAAGGTGGCTACACCTTC	CASSPTGTAAEGGYTF
NA	TRBV12-3/TRBV12-4	TRBJ1-4	NA	TGTGCCAGCAGCAAGCAGGGTTCACGGGAAAAACTGTTTTTT	CASSKQGSREKLFF
TRBD2	TRBV20-1	TRBJ2-3	many	TGCAGTGCTAGAGATCTAGCGGGAGGCAAAACTAGCACAGATACGCAGTATTTT	CSARDLAGGKTSTDTQYF
NA	TRBV2	TRBJ1-6	few	TGTGCCAGCAGGACGGGGGACACCCTTGAACCCCTCCACTTT	CASRTGDTLEPLHF
NA	TRBV12-3/TRBV12-4	TRBJ1-5	many	TGTGCCAGCAGTTTAGGTTTAATTGGCAATCAGCCCCAGCATTTT	CASSLGLIGNQPQHF
TRBD1	TRBV6-1	TRBJ2-2	NA	TGTGCCAGCAGTGCACAAGGGACAGTTACCGGGGAGCTGTTTTTT	CASSAQGTVTGELFF
TRBD2	TRBV24-1	TRBJ2-1	NA	TGTGCCACCAGTGATTTGCGCGCTAGCGGGGACTACAATGAGCAGTTCTTC	CATSDLRASGDYNEQFF